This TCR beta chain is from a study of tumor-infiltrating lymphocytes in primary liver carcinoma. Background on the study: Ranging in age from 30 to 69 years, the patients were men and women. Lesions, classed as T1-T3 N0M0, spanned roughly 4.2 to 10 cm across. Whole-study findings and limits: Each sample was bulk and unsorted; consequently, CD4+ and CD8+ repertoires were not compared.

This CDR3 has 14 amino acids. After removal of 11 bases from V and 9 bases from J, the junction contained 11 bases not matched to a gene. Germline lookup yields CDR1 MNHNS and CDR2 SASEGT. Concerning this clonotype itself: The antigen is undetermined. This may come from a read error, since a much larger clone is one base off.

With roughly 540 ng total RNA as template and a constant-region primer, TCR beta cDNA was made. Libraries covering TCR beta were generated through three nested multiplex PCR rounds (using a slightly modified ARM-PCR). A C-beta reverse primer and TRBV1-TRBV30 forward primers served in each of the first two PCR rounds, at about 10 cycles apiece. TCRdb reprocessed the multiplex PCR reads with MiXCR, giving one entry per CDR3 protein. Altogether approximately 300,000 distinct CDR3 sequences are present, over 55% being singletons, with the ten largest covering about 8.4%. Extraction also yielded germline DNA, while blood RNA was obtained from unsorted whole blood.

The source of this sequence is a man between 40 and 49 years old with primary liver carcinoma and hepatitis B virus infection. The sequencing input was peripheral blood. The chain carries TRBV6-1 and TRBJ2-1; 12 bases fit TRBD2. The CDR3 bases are TGTGCCGGCACCCGACTAGCGGGAGTATTTGAGCAGTTCTTC. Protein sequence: CAGTRLAGVFEQFF.